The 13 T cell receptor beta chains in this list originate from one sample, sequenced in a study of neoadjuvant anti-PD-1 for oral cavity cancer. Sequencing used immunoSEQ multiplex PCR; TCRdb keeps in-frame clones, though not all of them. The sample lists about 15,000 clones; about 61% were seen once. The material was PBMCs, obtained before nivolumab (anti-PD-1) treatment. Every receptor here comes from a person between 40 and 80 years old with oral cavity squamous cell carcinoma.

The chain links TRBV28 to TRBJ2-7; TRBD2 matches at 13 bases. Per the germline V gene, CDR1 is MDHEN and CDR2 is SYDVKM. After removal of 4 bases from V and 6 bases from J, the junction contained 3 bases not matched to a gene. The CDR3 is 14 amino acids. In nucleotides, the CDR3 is TGTGCCAGCAGTTGGACTAGCGGGAGCGGCGAGCAGTACTTC. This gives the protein CASSWTSGSGEQYF. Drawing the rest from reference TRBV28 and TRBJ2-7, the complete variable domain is DVKVTQSSRYLVKRTGEKVFLECVQDMDHENMFWYRQDPGLGLRLIYFSYDVKMKEKGDIPEGYSVSREKKERFSLILESASTNQTSMYLCASSWTSGSGEQYFGPGTRLTVT.

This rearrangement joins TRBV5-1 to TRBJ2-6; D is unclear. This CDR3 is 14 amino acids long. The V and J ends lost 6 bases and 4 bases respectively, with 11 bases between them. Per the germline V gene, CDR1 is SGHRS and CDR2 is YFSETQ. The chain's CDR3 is CASILRRGANVLTF. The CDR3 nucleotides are TGCGCCAGCATTCTGAGGCGAGGGGCCAACGTCCTGACTTTC.

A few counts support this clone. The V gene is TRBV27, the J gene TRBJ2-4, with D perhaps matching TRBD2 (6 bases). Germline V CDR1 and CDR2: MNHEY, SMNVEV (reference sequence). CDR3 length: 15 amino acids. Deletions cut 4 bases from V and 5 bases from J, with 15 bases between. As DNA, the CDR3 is TGTGCCAGCAGTTCGGGACTCCTCCGTGAAAACATTCAGTACTTC. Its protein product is CASSSGLLRENIQYF.

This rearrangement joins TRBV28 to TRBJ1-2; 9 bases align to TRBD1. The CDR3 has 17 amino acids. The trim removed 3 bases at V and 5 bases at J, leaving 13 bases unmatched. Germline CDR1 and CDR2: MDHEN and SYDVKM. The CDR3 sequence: CASSFLPVDRGPYGYTF. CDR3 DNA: TGTGCCAGCAGTTTCCTTCCGGTGGACAGGGGCCCGTATGGCTACACCTTC.

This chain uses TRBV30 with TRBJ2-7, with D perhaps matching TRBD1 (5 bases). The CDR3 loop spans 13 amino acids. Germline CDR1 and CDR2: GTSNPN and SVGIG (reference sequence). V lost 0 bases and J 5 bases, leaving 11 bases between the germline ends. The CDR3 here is CAWSVQEPNEQYF. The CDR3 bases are TGTGCCTGGAGTGTACAGGAACCGAACGAGCAGTACTTC.

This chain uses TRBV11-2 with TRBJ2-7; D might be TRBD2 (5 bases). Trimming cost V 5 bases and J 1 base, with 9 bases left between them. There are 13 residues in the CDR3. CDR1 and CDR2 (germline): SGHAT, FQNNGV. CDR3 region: CASSRGPSYEQYF. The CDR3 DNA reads TGTGCCAGCAGCCGCGGGCCGTCCTACGAGCAGTACTTC. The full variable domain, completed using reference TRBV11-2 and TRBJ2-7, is EAGVAQSPRYKIIEKRQSVAFWCNPISGHATLYWYQQILGQGPKLLIQFQNNGVVDDSQLPKDRFSAERLKGVDSTLKIQPAKLEDSAVYLCASSRGPSYEQYFGPGTRLTVT.

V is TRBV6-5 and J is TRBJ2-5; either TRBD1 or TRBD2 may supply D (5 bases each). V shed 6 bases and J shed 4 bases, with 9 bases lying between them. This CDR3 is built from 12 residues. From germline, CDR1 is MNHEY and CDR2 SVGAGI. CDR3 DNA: TGTGCCAGCAGAACAGGAGGAGAGACCCAGTACTTC. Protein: CASRTGGETQYF.

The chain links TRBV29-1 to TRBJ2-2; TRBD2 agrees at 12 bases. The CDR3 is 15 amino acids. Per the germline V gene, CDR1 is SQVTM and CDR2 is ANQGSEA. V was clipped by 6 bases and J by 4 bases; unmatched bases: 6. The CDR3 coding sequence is TGCAGCGTCGGCTTGACTAGCGGGAGCACCGGGGAGCTGTTTTTT. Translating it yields CSVGLTSGSTGELFF.

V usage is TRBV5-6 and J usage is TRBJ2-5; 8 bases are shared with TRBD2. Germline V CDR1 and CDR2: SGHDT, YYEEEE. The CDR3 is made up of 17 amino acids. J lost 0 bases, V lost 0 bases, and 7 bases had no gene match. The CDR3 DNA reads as TGTGCCAGCAGCTTGGTAGGGCGGGAGGTCCACCAAGAGACCCAGTACTTC. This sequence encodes CASSLVGREVHQETQYF.

This chain's CDR3 is CASSIGGGGNEKLFF. In nucleotides, the CDR3 is TGTGCCAGCAGTATTGGGGGAGGGGGTAATGAAAAACTGTTTTTT. The chain is built from TRBV6-5 and TRBJ1-4; weak D call: TRBD1 (6 bases). CDR3 length: 15 residues. CDR1 and CDR2 from the germline V gene are MNHEY and SVGAGI. The V gene lost 5 bases and the J gene lost 4 bases, with 14 bases spanning the gap.

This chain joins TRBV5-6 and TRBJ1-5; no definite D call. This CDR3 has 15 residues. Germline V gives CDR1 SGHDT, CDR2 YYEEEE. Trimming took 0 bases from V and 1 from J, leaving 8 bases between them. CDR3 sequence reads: CASSLGQLSNQPQHF. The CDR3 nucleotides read TGTGCCAGCAGCTTGGGGCAGTTAAGCAATCAGCCCCAGCATTTT.

The CDR3 DNA follows: TGCGCCAGCAGCGGGGCTTCGGCTACCTACGAGCAGTACTTC. This translates into CASSGASATYEQYF. The chain employs TRBV5-1 and TRBJ2-7; D is perhaps TRBD1 (5 bases). CDR1 is SGHRS and CDR2 is YFSETQ in the germline V gene. V was cut by 4 bases and J by 2 bases, with 13 bases left in between. This CDR3 contains 14 residues.

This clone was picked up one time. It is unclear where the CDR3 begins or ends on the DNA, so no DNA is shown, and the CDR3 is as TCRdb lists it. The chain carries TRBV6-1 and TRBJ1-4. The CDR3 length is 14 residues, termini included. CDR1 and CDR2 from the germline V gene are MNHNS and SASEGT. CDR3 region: CASSDSGRAAKLFF.